These 24 T cell receptor beta chains were all obtained from the same sample, sequenced in a study of ipilimumab plus nivolumab after autologous stem cell transplantation. The repertoire was sequenced with immunoSEQ multiplex PCR; TCRdb's copy has only in-frame clones and lacks some. The table includes a few thousand clones, 90% to 95% detected once. The source material was PBMCs, sampled in a trial of ipilimumab plus nivolumab as post-transplant consolidation. These receptors all come from a male donor with multiple myeloma.

The chain's CDR3 is CASRLSRDRGKEGQETQYF. CDR3 DNA: TGTGCCAGCAGACTATCCCGGGACAGGGGGAAGGAGGGCCAAGAGACCCAGTACTTC. This chain joins TRBV2 and TRBJ2-5, with 11 bases aligning to TRBD1. Per germline, CDR1 SNHLY and CDR2 FYNNEI. The CDR3 extends over 19 amino acids. Trimming took 6 bases from V and 1 from J; bases not matched to a gene: 16.

The chain carries TRBV18 and TRBJ1-1; D gene ambiguous. Trimming removed 2 bases from V and 4 bases from J, with 20 bases in between. The CDR3 totals 17 residues. CDR1 and CDR2 (germline): KGHSH, LQKENI. The CDR3 sequence is CASSPNSPRVKITEAFF. For the CDR3, the DNA is TGTGCCAGCTCACCAAACTCGCCGCGGGTAAAGATCACTGAAGCTTTCTTT. Full variable domain (outside the CDR3, taken from reference TRBV18 and TRBJ1-1): NAGVMQNPRHLVRRRGQEARLRCSPMKGHSHVYWYRQLPEEGLKFMVYLQKENIIDESGMPKERFSAEFPKEGPSILRIQQVVRGDSAAYFCASSPNSPRVKITEAFFGQGTRLTVV.

This chain links TRBV5-1 with TRBJ2-1; D is perhaps TRBD2 (6 bases). The V end lost 1 base, the J end lost 6 bases, and 14 bases lay between the germline ends. Per germline, CDR1 SGHRS and CDR2 YFSETQ. This CDR3 region has 15 residues. The CDR3, as DNA: TGCGCCAGCAGCTTGTCCCGGGAGAGGAGCAATGAGCAGTTCTTC. Protein: CASSLSRERSNEQFF.

This rearrangement joins TRBV7-9 to TRBJ2-6, with D possibly being TRBD1 (6 bases). V lost 2 bases, J lost 1 base, and 9 bases lay in between. The CDR3 runs 16 residues. In germline, CDR1 is SEHNR, CDR2 FQNEAQ (reference sequence). The CDR3 protein is CASSLFTGSGANVLTF. CDR3 in DNA: TGTGCCAGCAGCTTATTTACAGGGTCTGGGGCCAACGTCCTGACTTTC.

J is TRBJ2-6 and V is TRBV30; 8 bases agree with TRBD1. Germline values: CDR1 GTSNPN, CDR2 SVGIG (reference sequence). J was trimmed by 0 bases and V by 8 bases; bases with no gene match: 9. CDR3 size: 16 residues. CDR3 sequence reads: CAGPGQVTSGANVLTF. The CDR3 region has the DNA TGTGCCGGACCGGGACAGGTCACCTCTGGGGCCAACGTCCTGACTTTC.

This chain links TRBV5-1 with TRBJ2-3; 10 bases align to TRBD2. The V gene end was trimmed by 2 bases and the J gene end by 2 bases; junction bases not matched to a gene: 2. The CDR3 consists of 15 residues. CDR1 is SGHRS, CDR2 YFSETQ, per germline. The CDR3 is CASSLAGGYTDTQYF. The CDR3 region has the DNA TGCGCCAGCAGCTTAGCGGGAGGGTACACAGATACGCAGTATTTT. The variable domain in full, completed from reference TRBV5-1 and TRBJ2-3, reads KAGVTQTPRYLIKTRGQQVTLSCSPISGHRSVSWYQQTPGQGLQFLFEYFSETQRNKGNFPGRFSGRQFSNSRSEMNVSTLELGDSALYLCASSLAGGYTDTQYFGPGTRLTVL.

The rearrangement uses TRBV19 and TRBJ2-1; D not resolved. The CDR3 covers 14 residues. Per the germline V gene, CDR1 is LNHDA and CDR2 is SQIVND (reference sequence). Deletions cut 7 bases from V and 7 bases from J, with 17 bases between. The CDR3, as DNA: TGTGCCAGTACCCCCCGGCTGGGTGGTAATGAGCAGTTCTTC. It encodes CASTPRLGGNEQFF.

V gene TRBV6-4 combines with J gene TRBJ2-3; D possibly corresponds to TRBD2 (5 bases). This CDR3 is 14 amino acids long. The V end lost 6 bases, the J end lost 1 base, and 11 bases lay between the germline ends. Germline-derived CDR1 and CDR2 are MRHNA and SNTAGT. The CDR3 loop reads CASSLRAGTDTQYF. CDR3 DNA: TGTGCCAGCAGCCTCCGAGCGGGCACAGATACGCAGTATTTT.

This chain connects TRBV19 to TRBJ1-5, with 8 bases identical to TRBD1. CDR3 length: 14 amino acids. Germline V gene data show CDR1 as LNHDA and CDR2 as SQIVND (reference sequence). V was pared by 5 bases and J by 9 bases, with 9 bases of the junction left unmatched. The CDR3 loop is CASSSGGRVGPQHF. The DNA of the CDR3 is TGTGCCAGTAGTTCAGGGGGCAGGGTGGGGCCCCAGCATTTT.

V and J are TRBV7-6 and TRBJ2-5, with D possibly TRBD2 on 6 matching bases. With 6 bases removed from V and 7 bases from J, the gap between germline ends came to 9 bases. The CDR3 totals 11 residues. Germline V gene data show CDR1 as SGHVS and CDR2 as FNYEAQ. The CDR3 coding sequence is TGTGCCAGCAGTCCTAGCGCGACCCAGTACTTC. This gives the protein CASSPSATQYF.

V usage is TRBV5-1 and J usage is TRBJ2-1; no clear D. This CDR3 spans 14 amino acids. Germline assignment: CDR1 SGHRS and CDR2 YFSETQ. V lost 1 base to trimming and J lost 8 bases, with 13 bases between them. Here the CDR3 reads CASSLSRNIHEQFF. The CDR3 DNA follows: TGCGCCAGCAGCTTGTCACGGAACATCCATGAGCAGTTCTTC.

The chain links TRBV25-1 to TRBJ2-7; perhaps TRBD2 as D (6 bases). V was trimmed by 7 bases and J by 5 bases, leaving 21 bases between them. The CDR3 spans 15 residues. Germline V gene sequence: CDR1 MGHDK, CDR2 SYGVNS. CDR3 sequence: CASNPRHGGAHEQYF. CDR3 coding DNA: TGTGCCAGCAATCCGAGGCACGGAGGGGCACACGAGCAGTACTTC.

This clone showed up just once. V usage is TRBV18 and J usage is TRBJ2-1; D gene uncertain. In germline, CDR1 is KGHSH, CDR2 LQKENI. There are 11 residues in the CDR3. Trimming pared 1 base from V and 8 bases from J, leaving 3 bases between. CDR3 in DNA: TGTGCCAGCTCACCACTAGATGAGCAGTTCTTC. Translated: CASSPLDEQFF.

This chain joins TRBV10-2 and TRBJ1-2; D ambiguous. Germline CDR1 is WSHSY and CDR2 is SAAADI. CDR3 length: 14 amino acids. V was pared by 2 bases and J by 7 bases, with 14 bases between. CDR3 in DNA: TGCGCCAGCAGTGAGATACGGGCTTCGAGTGGCTACACCTTC. This sequence encodes CASSEIRASSGYTF.

The chain uses TRBV7-8 and TRBJ1-4; weak D call: TRBD1 (5 bases). Trimming pared 2 bases from V and 10 bases from J, leaving 8 bases between. Germline V gene data show CDR1 as SGHVS and CDR2 as FQNEAQ. This CDR3 comprises 12 residues. CDR3 bases: TGTGCCAGCAGCTTAACCCAGGGAAAACTGTTTTTT. Its protein is CASSLTQGKLFF.

About this clone itself: This same CDR3 is encoded by further DNA sequences in the sample. The chain has TRBV5-4 and TRBJ2-7; the D gene is possibly TRBD2 (6 bases). The CDR3 consists of 13 residues. Germline V gene lookup returns CDR1 SGHNT and CDR2 YYREEE (reference sequence). With 5 bases removed from V and 7 bases from J, the gap between germline ends came to 16 bases. The DNA for the CDR3 is TGTGCCAGCAGATTCGGGGGTCGGGGGGAGCAGTACTTC. Its translation is CASRFGGRGEQYF.

V usage is TRBV5-1 and J usage is TRBJ1-1; D perhaps matches TRBD1 (6 bases). CDR3 length equals 13 residues. CDR1 SGHRS and CDR2 YFSETQ come from the germline V gene. Trimming left V 0 bases short and J 7 bases short, with 10 bases between. The CDR3 here is CASSLEGGVEAFF. For the CDR3, the DNA is TGCGCCAGCAGCTTGGAAGGGGGTGTTGAAGCTTTCTTT.

The chain recombines TRBV9 with TRBJ2-1; D is ambiguous. Trimming cost V 3 bases and J 2 bases, with 12 bases left between them. CDR3 length equals 15 residues. Germline-derived CDR1 and CDR2 are SGDLS and YYNGEE. CDR3 nucleotide sequence: TGTGCCAGCAGCGATAGTAGGCCCCCCTACAATGAGCAGTTCTTC. Its protein is CASSDSRPPYNEQFF. The complete variable domain, with remaining parts taken from reference TRBV9 and TRBJ2-1, reads DSGVTQTPKHLITATGQRVTLRCSPRSGDLSVYWYQQSLDQGLQFLIQYYNGEERAKGNILERFSAQQFPDLHSELNLSSLELGDSALYFCASSDSRPPYNEQFFGPGTRLTVL.

The CDR3 reads CASRLGHYSNQPQHF. CDR3 nucleotide sequence: TGTGCCAGTAGACTAGGCCACTATAGCAATCAGCCCCAGCATTTT. This chain links TRBV19 with TRBJ1-5; D is uncertain. V lost 6 bases and J 0 bases, leaving 12 bases between the germline ends. Germline-derived CDR1 and CDR2 are LNHDA and SQIVND (reference sequence). The CDR3 has 15 residues.

The chain recombines TRBV27 with TRBJ2-5; D is perhaps TRBD1 (5 bases). The CDR3 sequence is 15 residues long. Deletions cut 0 bases from V and 2 bases from J, with 10 bases between. Germline V CDR1 and CDR2: MNHEY, SMNVEV (reference sequence). CDR3 nucleotides: TGTGCCAGCAGTTTATCTCCAGGGTGGCAAGAGACCCAGTACTTC. It is translated as CASSLSPGWQETQYF.

This CDR3 reads CASTSTFEAFF. The CDR3 DNA reads as TGTGCCAGTACCTCGACCTTTGAAGCTTTCTTT. The chain combines TRBV19 with TRBJ1-1, with D hard to call. The CDR3 is made up of 11 amino acids. V lost 7 bases and J lost 7, with 10 bases in between. CDR1 and CDR2 (germline): LNHDA, SQIVND (reference sequence).

The chain employs TRBV4-2 and TRBJ2-2, with TRBD1 as a possible D gene (6 bases). The CDR3 contains 14 residues. Germline V lookup: CDR1 LGHNA, CDR2 YNFKEQ. V gave up 1 base and J gave up 3 bases, with 6 bases separating them. CDR3 in amino acids: CASSQGQDTGELFF. CDR3 sequence (DNA): TGTGCCAGCAGCCAAGGACAGGACACCGGGGAGCTGTTTTTT.

V gene TRBV10-2 combines with J gene TRBJ2-2, with D possibly matching TRBD2 (6 bases). The length of the CDR3 is 12 residues. The V gene's germline CDR1 is WSHSY and CDR2 SAAADI. V was trimmed by 11 bases and J by 4 bases, leaving 11 bases between them. The CDR3: CAGGSGTGELFF. The CDR3 nucleotides are TGCGCCGGGGGGAGCGGCACCGGGGAGCTGTTTTTT.

This chain links TRBV27 with TRBJ2-7; 8 positions agree with TRBD2. Trimming took 6 bases from V and 3 from J; bases not matched to a gene: 7. The CDR3 totals 14 residues. In germline, CDR1 is MNHEY, CDR2 SMNVEV (reference sequence). DNA of the CDR3: TGTGCCAGCAGCGAGGGACTAGTGGGCTACGAGCAGTACTTC. It translates to CASSEGLVGYEQYF.